This TCR beta chain emerged from a study of cytomegalovirus exposure and HLA in healthy donors. Researchers ran the PCR with 60 Vbeta and 13 Jbeta primers. TCRdb's table, derived via immunoSEQ multiplex PCR, lists solely in-frame clones and lacks some. The profile shows under 200,000 clones, around 80% of them singletons. In regard to this clone: Its antigen is unknown.

The CDR3 totals 15 residues. Germline V CDR1 and CDR2: SNHLY, FYNNEI. V lost 8 bases to trimming and J lost 0 bases, with 13 bases between them. General study points: In a later analysis, compared with equally common non-associated chains, HLA-associated beta chains were more expanded. Rarity marked most TCR sequences, yet some public TCRs occurred in many donors.

The sample consisted of PBMCs. The chain recombines TRBV2 with TRBJ2-2, with D perhaps TRBD2 (6 bases). The clonotype originates from a man aged 18-30 years in good health and CMV-seronegative. CDR3 residues: CASRAGPTNTGELFF. CDR3 nucleotide sequence: TGTGCCAGCCGGGCGGGGCCGACGAACACCGGGGAGCTGTTTTTT.